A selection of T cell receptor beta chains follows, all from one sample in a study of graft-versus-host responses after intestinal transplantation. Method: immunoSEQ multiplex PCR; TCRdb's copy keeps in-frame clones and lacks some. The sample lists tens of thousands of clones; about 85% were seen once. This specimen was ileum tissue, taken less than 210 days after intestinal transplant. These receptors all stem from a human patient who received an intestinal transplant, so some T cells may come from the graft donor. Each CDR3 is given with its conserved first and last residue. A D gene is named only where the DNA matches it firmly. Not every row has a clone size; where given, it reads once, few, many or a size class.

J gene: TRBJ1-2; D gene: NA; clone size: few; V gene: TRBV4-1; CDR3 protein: CASSDYHSFKGGYTF; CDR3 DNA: TGCGCCAGCAGCGACTATCACTCCTTTAAGGGCGGCTACACCTTC
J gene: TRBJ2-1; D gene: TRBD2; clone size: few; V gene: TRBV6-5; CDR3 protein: CASSFAGAHNEQFF; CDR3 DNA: TGTGCCAGCAGTTTTGCGGGAGCTCACAATGAGCAGTTCTTC
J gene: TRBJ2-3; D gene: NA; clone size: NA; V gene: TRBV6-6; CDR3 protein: CASKQDASTDTQYF; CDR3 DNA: TGTGCCAGCAAACAGGACGCTAGCACAGATACGCAGTATTTT
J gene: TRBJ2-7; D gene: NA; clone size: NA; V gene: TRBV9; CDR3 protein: CASSPHLSDYEQYF; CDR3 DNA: TGTGCCAGCAGTCCCCACCTAAGCGACTACGAGCAGTACTTC
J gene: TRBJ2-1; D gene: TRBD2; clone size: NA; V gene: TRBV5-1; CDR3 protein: CASSLGLAGGLEQFF; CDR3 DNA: TGCGCCAGCAGCCTCGGACTAGCGGGAGGTCTTGAGCAGTTCTTC
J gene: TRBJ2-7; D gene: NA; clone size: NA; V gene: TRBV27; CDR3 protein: CASSLGLPYEQYF; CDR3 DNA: TGTGCCAGCAGTTTGGGGCTCCCCTACGAGCAGTACTTC
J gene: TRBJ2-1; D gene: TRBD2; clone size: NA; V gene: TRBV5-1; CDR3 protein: CASSLASGAYNEQFF; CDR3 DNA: TGCGCCAGCAGCTTGGCCAGCGGGGCCTACAATGAGCAGTTCTTC
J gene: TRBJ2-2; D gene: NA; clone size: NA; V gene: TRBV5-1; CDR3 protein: CASKLRLGTTTGELFF; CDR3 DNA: TGCGCCAGCAAGTTGAGGTTGGGAACGACCACCGGGGAGCTGTTTTTT
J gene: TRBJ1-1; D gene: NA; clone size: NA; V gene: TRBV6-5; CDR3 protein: CASSQGPEAFF; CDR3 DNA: TGTGCCAGCAGTCAGGGGCCTGAAGCTTTCTTT
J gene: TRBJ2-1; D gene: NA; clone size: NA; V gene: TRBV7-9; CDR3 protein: CASSWTILSYNEQFF; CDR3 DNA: TGTGCCAGCAGCTGGACTATCCTCTCCTACAATGAGCAGTTCTTC
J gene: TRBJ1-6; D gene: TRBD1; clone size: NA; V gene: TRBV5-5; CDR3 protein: CASSPRTGGYNSPLHF; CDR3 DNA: TGTGCCAGCAGCCCTCGGACAGGGGGCTATAATTCACCCCTCCACTTT
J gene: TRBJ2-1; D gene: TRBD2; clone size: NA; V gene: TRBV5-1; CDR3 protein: CASSLRLAGADEQFF; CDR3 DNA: TGCGCCAGCAGCCTCCGACTAGCGGGAGCTGATGAGCAGTTCTTC
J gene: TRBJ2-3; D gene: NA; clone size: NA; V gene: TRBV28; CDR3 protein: CASSSPYLGPDTQYF; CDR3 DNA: TGTGCCAGCAGCTCCCCATACTTAGGACCAGATACGCAGTATTTT
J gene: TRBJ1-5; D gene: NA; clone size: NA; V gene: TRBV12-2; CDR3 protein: CASRPPTGGYFNQPQHF; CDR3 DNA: TGTGCAAGTCGCCCGCCGACAGGGGGGTATTTTAATCAGCCCCAGCATTTT
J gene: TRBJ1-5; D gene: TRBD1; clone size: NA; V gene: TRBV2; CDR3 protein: CASSFSGQGNQPQHF; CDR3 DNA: TGTGCCAGCAGTTTCTCGGGACAGGGCAATCAGCCCCAGCATTTT
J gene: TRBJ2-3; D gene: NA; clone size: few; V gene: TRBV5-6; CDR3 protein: CARLGQGSTDTQYF; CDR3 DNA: TGTGCCAGACTGGGGCAGGGGAGCACAGATACGCAGTATTTT
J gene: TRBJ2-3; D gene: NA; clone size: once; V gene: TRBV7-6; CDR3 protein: CASSLVGRNTQYF; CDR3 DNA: TGTGCCAGCAGCTTAGTCGGACGGAATACGCAGTATTTT